This T cell receptor (beta chain) was captured by sequencing in a study of shared T cell receptors in the human thymus. J was trimmed by 5 bases and V by 0 bases; bases with no gene match: 10. The CDR3 runs to 16 residues. Germline-derived CDR1 and CDR2 are GTSNPN and SVGIG (reference sequence). Repertoires were generated with immunoSEQ multiplex PCR, while TCRdb's copy carries only in-frame clones and drops some. The sample has some 700,000 clones, around 87% seen once; the top ten hold 0.008% to 0.011%. The same data also contributed to another study, on human thymus T cells. From that paper: Thymic repertoires overlap heavily among unrelated individuals, related research has reported.

The sample comprised thymocytes. This clonotype originated in a boy younger than two with a congenital heart defect. The rearrangement uses TRBV30 and TRBJ1-1, with 9 bases that match TRBD1. The CDR3 sequence: CAWSVRWTGEGTEAFF. CDR3 DNA: TGTGCCTGGAGTGTACGTTGGACAGGGGAGGGGACTGAAGCTTTCTTT.